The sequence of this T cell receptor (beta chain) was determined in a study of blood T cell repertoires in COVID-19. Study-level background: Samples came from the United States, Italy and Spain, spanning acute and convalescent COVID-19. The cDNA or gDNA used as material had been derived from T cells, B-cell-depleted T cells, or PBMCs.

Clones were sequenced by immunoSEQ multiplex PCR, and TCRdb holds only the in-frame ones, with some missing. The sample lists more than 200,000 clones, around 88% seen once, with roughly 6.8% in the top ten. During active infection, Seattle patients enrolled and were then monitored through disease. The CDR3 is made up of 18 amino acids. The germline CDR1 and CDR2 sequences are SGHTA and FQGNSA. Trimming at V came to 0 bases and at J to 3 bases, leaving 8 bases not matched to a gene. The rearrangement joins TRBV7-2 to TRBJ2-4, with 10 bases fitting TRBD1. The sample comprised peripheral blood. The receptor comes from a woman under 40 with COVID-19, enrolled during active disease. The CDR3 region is CASSLAGGTGVVKNIQYF. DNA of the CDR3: TGTGCCAGCAGCTTAGCGGGTGGGACAGGGGTCGTCAAAAACATTCAGTACTTC.